This T cell receptor beta chain was sequenced for a study of OX40 agonist ivuxolimab in advanced cancers. There are 11 residues in the CDR3. The germline V gene has CDR1 SGHRS and CDR2 YFSETQ. V dropped 5 bases and J dropped 9 bases, with 9 bases sitting between them. The repertoire was sequenced with immunoSEQ multiplex PCR; TCRdb's copy has only in-frame clones and lacks some. The sample carries 80,000 or so clones, around four fifths recorded once. V usage is TRBV5-1 and J usage is TRBJ2-1; D unresolved. This sample comprised CD4+ or CD8+ T cells sorted from blood, obtained in a trial of the OX40 agonist ivuxolimab. This receptor was taken from an adult with an advanced solid tumor such as melanoma, head and neck, liver or kidney cancer. CDR3 nucleotides: TGCGCCAGCAGGCAGTCCAGTGAGCAGTTCTTC. Residues: CASRQSSEQFF.